Reported below is one TCR beta chain. The antigen is unknown. This sample stems from a study of Ad26.COV2.S vaccination and SARS-CoV-2 variants. Study conclusions and caveats: Those who received vaccine or placebo ended up with similar non-spike TCR breadth.

Documented treatment: about 20 received Ad26.COV2.S at low or high dose, single or two shots; 5 received placebo; per-sample allocation not given. On day 63 after the first injection, vaccine and placebo recipients gave samples. The CDR3 consists of 16 residues. V gave up 3 bases and J gave up 3 bases, with 16 bases separating them. Per germline, CDR1 SGHDT and CDR2 YYEEEE. The data were produced by immunoSEQ multiplex PCR, yet TCRdb's version contains in-frame clones alone and is incomplete. The sample records about 680,000 clones, roughly nine tenths being singletons. The chain links TRBV5-6 to TRBJ2-1; possibly TRBD2 for D (6 bases). The material sequenced was peripheral blood, taken in a trial of Ad26.COV2.S vaccine versus placebo. This clonotype originated in a person aged 18 to 65 who received the Ad26.COV2.S COVID-19 vaccine or a placebo. The CDR3 reads CASSYLGTSLYNEQFF. The DNA of the CDR3 is TGTGCCAGCAGCTACCTCGGGACTTCTCTCTACAATGAGCAGTTCTTC. Full variable domain (remainder filled in from reference TRBV5-6 and TRBJ2-1): DAGVTQSPTHLIKTRGQQVTLRCSPKSGHDTVSWYQQALGQGPQFIFQYYEEEERQRGNFPDRFSGHQFPNYSSELNVNALLLGDSALYLCASSYLGTSLYNEQFFGPGTRLTVL.